These 10 T cell receptor beta chains came from one sample sequenced in a study of blood T cell repertoires in COVID-19. Generated by immunoSEQ multiplex PCR, the TCRdb table keeps only in-frame clones and is missing some. The table lists under 25,000 clones, nearly 90% of them singletons. The sample comprised peripheral blood. The receptors shown here come from a human donor with active COVID-19. The donor label of this sample is uncertain.

The chain couples TRBV4-1 to TRBJ1-5; 7 bases fit TRBD1. Looked up from germline, CDR1 is MGHRA and CDR2 is YSYEKL. This CDR3 is 16 amino acids long. The ends lost 5 bases at V and 4 bases at J; junction bases unmatched: 11. The CDR3 DNA is TGCGCCAGCAGCTCTTCGAGGGGGCAGGGAAATCAGCCCCAGCATTTT. Amino acid sequence: CASSSSRGQGNQPQHF.

The gene calls are TRBV5-4 and TRBJ2-1; 16 bases are a match to TRBD2. Germline V gene sequence: CDR1 SGHNT, CDR2 YYREEE (reference sequence). The CDR3 totals 20 residues. Trimming at V came to 4 bases and at J to 1 base, leaving 11 bases not matched to a gene. Here the CDR3 DNA reads TGTGCCAGCAGCCGACTAGGGACTAGCGGGAGGGCCGGGTCCTACAATGAGCAGTTCTTC. Translated: CASSRLGTSGRAGSYNEQFF.

J is TRBJ2-2 and V is TRBV19; 10 bases agree with TRBD1. The CDR3 loop spans 16 amino acids. Germline CDR1 LNHDA, CDR2 SQIVND (reference sequence). V shed 6 bases, J shed 6 bases, and the junction held 10 bases outside the gene matches. CDR3 DNA sequence: TGTGCCAGTAGATTCGGGACAGGGGCAGACGCCGGGGAGCTGTTTTTT. The encoded protein is CASRFGTGADAGELFF.

The rearrangement uses TRBV28 and TRBJ1-5; no definite D call. CDR3 length equals 15 residues. Looked up from germline, CDR1 is MDHEN and CDR2 is SYDVKM. The V gene lost 2 bases and the J gene lost 1 base, with 9 bases spanning the gap. CDR3 region: CASSLGRVSNQPQHF. Here the CDR3 DNA reads TGTGCCAGCAGTTTAGGGAGGGTCAGCAATCAGCCCCAGCATTTT.

V and J are TRBV6-4 and TRBJ2-2; 11 bases fit TRBD2. Germline loops: CDR1 MRHNA, CDR2 SNTAGT. V gave up 4 bases and J gave up 0 bases; unmatched junction bases: 4. The CDR3 length is 17 residues. The CDR3: CASSVTSGGTNTGELFF. In DNA form, the CDR3 reads TGTGCCAGCAGTGTCACTAGCGGGGGAACGAACACCGGGGAGCTGTTTTTT.

The genes are TRBV28 and TRBJ2-7, with 11 bases aligning to TRBD1. The CDR3 is 15 amino acids. The germline gives CDR1 MDHEN, CDR2 SYDVKM. V trimming: 6 bases; J trimming: 7 bases; junction bases outside the gene matches: 11. CDR3 in DNA: TGTGCCAGCAGCTCCCCTAGGACAGGGGGCCAGGAGCAGTACTTC. Translating it yields CASSSPRTGGQEQYF.

The V gene is TRBV24-1, the J gene TRBJ2-5; the match to TRBD2 covers 14 bases. After removal of 6 bases from V and 4 bases from J, the junction contained 6 bases not matched to a gene. From germline, CDR1 is KGHDR and CDR2 SFDVKD. This CDR3 is 16 amino acids long. The CDR3 loop is CATSPGTSGRGETQYF. The CDR3 coding sequence is TGTGCCACCAGTCCCGGGACTAGCGGGAGAGGAGAGACCCAGTACTTC.

The chain has TRBV5-1 and TRBJ1-1; unclear D gene. Germline CDR1 SGHRS, CDR2 YFSETQ. This CDR3 comprises 16 residues. Trimming took 3 bases from V and 0 from J, leaving 15 bases between them. CDR3 sequence reads: CASSYNPSGLNTEAFF. CDR3 coding DNA: TGCGCCAGCAGCTACAACCCCAGCGGACTGAACACTGAAGCTTTCTTT.

The rearrangement uses TRBV3-1 (or the pseudogene TRBV3-2) and TRBJ2-3, with TRBD2 matching over 10 bases. Germline assignment: CDR1 LGHDT and CDR2 YNNKEL (reference sequence). This CDR3 is built from 18 residues. The V segment lost 3 bases and the J segment 2 bases; nucleotides outside the gene matches: 11. The chain's CDR3 is CASSHRGGGLAATDTQYF. As DNA, the CDR3 is TGTGCCAGCAGCCATCGGGGGGGCGGACTAGCGGCCACAGATACGCAGTATTTT.

V usage is TRBV6-5 and J usage is TRBJ2-3; D remains unclear. Germline CDR1 reads MNHEY; CDR2 reads SVGAGI. Trimming cost V 4 bases and J 1 base, with 12 bases left between them. The CDR3 runs to 15 residues. In DNA form, the CDR3 reads TGTGCCAGCAGTTCCATCCGAACTGGCACAGATACGCAGTATTTT. Translation gives CASSSIRTGTDTQYF.